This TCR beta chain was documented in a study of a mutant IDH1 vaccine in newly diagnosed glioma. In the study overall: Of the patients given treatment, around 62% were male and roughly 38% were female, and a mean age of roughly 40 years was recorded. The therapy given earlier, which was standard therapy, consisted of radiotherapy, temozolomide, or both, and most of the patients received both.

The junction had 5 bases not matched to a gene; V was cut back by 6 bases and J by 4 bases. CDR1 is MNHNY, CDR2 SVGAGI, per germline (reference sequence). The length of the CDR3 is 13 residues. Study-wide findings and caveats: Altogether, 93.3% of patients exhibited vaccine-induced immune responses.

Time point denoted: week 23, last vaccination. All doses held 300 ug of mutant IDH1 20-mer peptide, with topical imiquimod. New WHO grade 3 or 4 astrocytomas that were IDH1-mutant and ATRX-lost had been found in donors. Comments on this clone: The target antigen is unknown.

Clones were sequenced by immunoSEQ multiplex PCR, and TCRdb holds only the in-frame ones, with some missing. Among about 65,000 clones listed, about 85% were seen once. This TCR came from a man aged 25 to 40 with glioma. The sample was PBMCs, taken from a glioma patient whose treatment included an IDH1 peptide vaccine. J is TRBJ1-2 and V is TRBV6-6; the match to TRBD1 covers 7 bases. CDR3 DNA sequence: TGTGCCAGCAGCCGTAGGGGGCCCTATGGCTACACCTTC. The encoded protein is CASSRRGPYGYTF.